These 32 T cell receptor beta chains share one sample of origin, sequenced in a study of blood T cells in healthy people across ages. The authors ran a second PCR of about 7 to 11 cycles using a sample-barcoded 5' primer and a J-beta primer mix. TCRdb used MiXCR to reprocess the 5' RACE reads, holding one entry per CDR3 protein. The table lists roughly 860,000 distinct CDR3 sequences, approximately 59% of them singletons. The sample was blood. The receptors here all came from a man aged 25-45 years in good health.

The rearrangement joins TRBV25-1 to TRBJ1-1; possible D gene TRBD1, 5 bases. The CDR3 is 12 amino acids. Per the germline V gene, CDR1 is MGHDK and CDR2 is SYGVNS. The germline V and J ends were trimmed by 2 bases and 5 bases, with 6 bases remaining between them. The CDR3 sequence is CASSEGATEAFF. The CDR3, as DNA: TGTGCCAGCAGTGAAGGGGCAACTGAAGCTTTCTTT.

A few counts support this clonotype. The rearrangement joins TRBV29-1 to TRBJ2-7; TRBD1 aligns across 7 bases. This CDR3 is built from 15 residues. V shed 1 base and J 2 bases; nucleotides not matched to a gene: 8. CDR1 SQVTM and CDR2 ANQGSEA come from the germline V gene. CDR3 nucleotide sequence: TGCAGCGTTGAAGGAATACCGGGACAGACCTACGAGCAGTACTTC. Its translation: CSVEGIPGQTYEQYF.

The J gene is TRBJ1-5, the V gene TRBV6-2 or TRBV6-3; D not resolved. V lost 7 bases to trimming and J lost 3 bases, with 7 bases between them. This CDR3 spans 12 amino acids. CDR1 MNHEY and CDR2 SVGEGT come from the germline V gene. CDR3 DNA sequence: TGTGCCAGCACTGGGGACAATCAGCCCCAGCATTTT. Protein: CASTGDNQPQHF.

This clonotype was counted only a few times. The chain is built from TRBV7-9 and TRBJ2-1; 10 nucleotides align to TRBD2. From germline, CDR1 is SEHNR and CDR2 FQNEAQ (reference sequence). The junction had 7 bases not matched to a gene; V was cut back by 4 bases and J by 7 bases. CDR3 length: 15 residues. CDR3 bases: TGTGCCAGCAGCTACAGGACTAGCGGAGGGAATGAGCAGTTCTTC. Its translation: CASSYRTSGGNEQFF.

A remark on this clonotype: One junction end disagrees with the germline gene, perhaps due to a read error. The V and J genes are TRBV7-2 and TRBJ1-1, with a weak D call TRBD1 (6 bases). Germline lookup yields CDR1 SGHTA and CDR2 FQGNSA. This CDR3 is built from 14 residues. The CDR3 nucleotides are TGTGCCGGCAGCTTCTCACAGGGTGACACTGAAGCTTTCTTT. This gives the protein CAGSFSQGDTEAFF.

This clonotype came up a few times. The J gene is TRBJ2-5, the V gene TRBV9; D gene uncertain. Per the germline V gene, CDR1 is SGDLS and CDR2 is YYNGEE. V lost 2 bases and J lost 3, with 17 bases in between. The CDR3 is 16 residues long. The CDR3 sequence: CASSVTDVDPKETQYF. The CDR3 DNA sequence: TGTGCCAGCAGCGTCACCGATGTAGACCCCAAAGAGACCCAGTACTTC.

The chain combines TRBV7-8 with TRBJ2-7, with TRBD1 matching 8 bases. V lost 5 bases and J lost 5; bases outside the gene matches: 14. The length of the CDR3 is 16 residues. The germline V gene has CDR1 SGHVS and CDR2 FQNEAQ. The CDR3 region is CASSPAPGTGHDEQYF. The CDR3, as DNA: TGTGCCAGCAGCCCCGCCCCCGGGACAGGCCACGACGAGCAGTACTTC. The variable domain in full, completed from reference TRBV7-8 and TRBJ2-7, reads GAGVSQSPRYKVAKRGQDVALRCDPISGHVSLFWYQQALGQGPEFLTYFQNEAQLDKSGLPSDRFFAERPEGSVSTLKIQRTQQEDSAVYLCASSPAPGTGHDEQYFGPGTRLTVT.

V gene TRBV5-6 combines with J gene TRBJ1-6, with a tentative D call TRBD1 (6 bases). Germline V CDR1 and CDR2: SGHDT, YYEEEE. With 3 bases removed from V and 4 bases from J, the gap between germline ends came to 11 bases. The CDR3 contains 15 residues. The CDR3 protein is CASSWFGQYNSPLHF. As DNA, the CDR3 is TGTGCCAGCAGCTGGTTTGGACAGTATAATTCACCCCTCCACTTT.

The rearrangement links TRBV7-9 to TRBJ2-2, with 8 bases that match TRBD2. The CDR3 is 15 amino acids. The V and J ends lost 6 bases and 3 bases, in that order; junction bases with no gene match: 6. Germline CDR1 and CDR2: SEHNR and FQNEAQ (reference sequence). The CDR3 nucleotides read TGTGCCAGCAGGTCCTCGGGACTAGACACCGGGGAGCTGTTTTTT. It encodes CASRSSGLDTGELFF.

This sequence joins TRBV27 and TRBJ2-3, with D possibly being TRBD2 (6 bases). V lost 2 bases, J lost 7 bases, and 16 bases lay in between. CDR3 length: 15 amino acids. The germline V gene has CDR1 MNHEY and CDR2 SMNVEV (reference sequence). The CDR3 DNA reads as TGTGCCAGCAGTTTAGGGGGGAGCCTTATATATACGCAGTATTTT. Encoded protein: CASSLGGSLIYTQYF.

The rearrangement uses TRBV9 and TRBJ2-5, with TRBD1 as a possible D gene (7 bases). The germline CDR1 and CDR2 sequences are SGDLS and YYNGEE. The CDR3 covers 16 residues. Trimming left V 0 bases short and J 0 bases short, with 12 bases between. The CDR3, as DNA: TGTGCCAGCAGCGTAGGCGGGACAGTGTACCAAGAGACCCAGTACTTC. This sequence encodes CASSVGGTVYQETQYF.

This clonotype was recorded a few times. This chain connects TRBV10-3 to TRBJ1-5; D gene uncertain. This CDR3 comprises 13 residues. Per the germline V gene, CDR1 is ENHRY and CDR2 is SYGVKD. V lost 0 bases and J 6 bases, leaving 6 bases between the germline ends. The DNA of the CDR3 is TGTGCCATCAGTGAGTCGGTCCCTCAGCCCCAGCATTTT. Amino acid sequence: CAISESVPQPQHF.

The rearrangement links TRBV29-1 to TRBJ1-2; the match to TRBD1 covers 8 bases. In germline, CDR1 is SQVTM, CDR2 ANQGSEA. CDR3 length: 14 residues. Trimming at V came to 7 bases and at J to 3 bases, leaving 10 bases not matched to a gene. CDR3 loop: CSAHLGQGYYGYTF. The CDR3 region has the DNA TGCAGCGCCCACCTCGGACAGGGCTACTATGGCTACACCTTC. Full variable domain (rest looked up from reference TRBV29-1 and TRBJ1-2): SAVISQKPSRDICQRGTSLTIQCQVDSQVTMMFWYRQQPGQSLTLIATANQGSEATYESGFVIDKFPISRPNLTFSTLTVSNMSPEDSSIYLCSAHLGQGYYGYTFGSGTRLTVV.

The rearrangement joins TRBV20-1 to TRBJ2-7; TRBD2 is a possible D gene (5 bases). Germline values: CDR1 DFQATT, CDR2 SNEGSKA (reference sequence). V was cut by 0 bases and J by 1 base, with 22 bases left in between. The CDR3 is made up of 18 amino acids. The CDR3: CSAREPPGVRVWSYEQYF. Here the CDR3 DNA reads TGCAGTGCTAGAGAACCCCCCGGGGTGAGGGTGTGGTCCTACGAGCAGTACTTC.

For this clonotype: A read error may explain this, as a much larger clone is one base away. The CDR3 nucleotides are TGTGCCGTCAGGGGTCAGCCCTACGAGCAGTACTTC. Translation: CAVRGQPYEQYF. The gene calls are TRBV10-3 and TRBJ2-7, with a tentative D call TRBD1 (6 bases). CDR3 length: 12 amino acids. Germline V gene sequence: CDR1 ENHRY, CDR2 SYGVKD.

This sequence joins TRBV7-3 and TRBJ2-2; 9 nucleotides align to TRBD2. CDR3 length equals 17 residues. V was clipped by 1 base and J by 5 bases; unmatched bases: 8. Germline CDR1 SGHTA, CDR2 FQGTGA. The CDR3 protein is CASSLIGGGGATGELFF. In DNA, the CDR3 is TGTGCCAGCAGCTTAATTGGCGGGGGGGGAGCAACCGGGGAGCTGTTTTTT.

This sequence joins TRBV2 and TRBJ2-1, with D tentatively TRBD1 or TRBD2 (5 bases each). V lost 4 bases, J lost 2 bases, and 6 bases lay in between. CDR3 length equals 13 residues. Per germline, CDR1 SNHLY and CDR2 FYNNEI. The CDR3 bases are TGTGCCAGCAGTGCGGGGCCCTACAATGAGCAGTTCTTC. Its protein is CASSAGPYNEQFF.

A remark on this clonotype: Because the CDR3's place on the DNA is in doubt, the DNA is left out and the CDR3 is given as listed by TCRdb. V gene TRBV2 combines with J gene TRBJ2-7. The CDR3 is 14 residues long, ends included. Germline loops: CDR1 SNHLY, CDR2 FYNNEI. This chain's CDR3 is CASSSSGLPNIQYF.

The chain recombines TRBV12-3 or TRBV12-4 with TRBJ1-5, with D possibly being TRBD1 (5 bases). The CDR3 is 13 amino acids. The V and J ends lost 6 bases and 4 bases respectively, with 10 bases between them. Here the CDR3 DNA reads TGTGCCAGCAGGGGGGGGGGAAATCAGCCCCAGCATTTT. Translated: CASRGGGNQPQHF.

This chain connects TRBV6-2 or TRBV6-3 to TRBJ2-7; 8 positions match TRBD2. Germline V gene data show CDR1 as MNHEY and CDR2 as SVGEGT. Losses at the gene ends were 7 bases for V and 3 bases for J; bases not matched to a gene: 8. This CDR3 region has 14 residues. DNA of the CDR3: TGTGCCAGCAAGCCCAGCGGGGGTTTCTACGAGCAGTACTTC. Translated, it gives CASKPSGGFYEQYF.

The chain employs TRBV6-6 and TRBJ1-6; D not resolved. CDR3 size: 11 residues. The V gene's germline CDR1 is MNHNY and CDR2 SVGAGI (reference sequence). Trimming left V 8 bases short and J 7 bases short, with 6 bases between. CDR3 in amino acids: CASEGNSPLHF. Here the CDR3 DNA reads TGTGCCAGCGAGGGAAATTCACCCCTCCACTTT.

The J gene is TRBJ2-3, the V gene TRBV29-1, with TRBD1 matching over 9 bases. CDR3 length: 15 amino acids. Germline V CDR1 and CDR2: SQVTM, ANQGSEA. Trimming cost V 2 bases and J 3 bases; bases outside gene matches: 6. The CDR3 DNA reads as TGCAGCGTTGAAAGCCGGGACAGGGTTACAGATACGCAGTATTTT. Translating it yields CSVESRDRVTDTQYF.

The chain joins TRBV29-1 to TRBJ2-7, with 9 nucleotides matching TRBD1. The germline V gene has CDR1 SQVTM and CDR2 ANQGSEA. V gave up 6 bases and J gave up 0 bases; unmatched junction bases: 3. This CDR3 is built from 13 residues. CDR3 nucleotides: TGCAGCGTCGGACAGGGGAGCTCCTACGAGCAGTACTTC. Its protein product is CSVGQGSSYEQYF.

The rearrangement links TRBV7-6 to TRBJ2-1; D not resolved. Looked up from germline, CDR1 is SGHVS and CDR2 is FNYEAQ. CDR3 length: 15 residues. Trimming shortened V by 5 bases and J by 0 bases, and 11 bases separated the two germline ends. CDR3 in amino acids: CASSPRRSSYNEQFF. The CDR3 DNA sequence: TGTGCCAGCAGCCCCCGTCGTAGCTCCTACAATGAGCAGTTCTTC.

The chain links TRBV27 to TRBJ1-1, with unresolved D. The V and J ends lost 10 bases and 1 base respectively, with 16 bases between them. The CDR3 has 14 residues. Germline V gene sequence: CDR1 MNHEY, CDR2 SMNVEV (reference sequence). The chain's CDR3 is CATLRTLGNTEAFF. CDR3 sequence (DNA): TGTGCCACCCTAAGGACCCTAGGGAACACTGAAGCTTTCTTT.

The chain joins TRBV20-1 to TRBJ1-1, with 9 bases fitting TRBD1. Trimming cost V 2 bases and J 7 bases; bases outside gene matches: 8. The CDR3 is 14 amino acids. Germline V gene data show CDR1 as DFQATT and CDR2 as SNEGSKA (reference sequence). CDR3 amino acids: CSARPTDRGDEAFF. The CDR3 region has the DNA TGCAGTGCTAGACCCACGGACAGGGGCGATGAAGCTTTCTTT.

Many counts were recorded for this clonotype. This rearrangement joins TRBV7-3 to TRBJ2-5; TRBD2 is a possible D gene (6 bases). V lost 0 bases to trimming and J lost 1 base, with 9 bases between them. In germline, CDR1 is SGHTA, CDR2 FQGTGA. The CDR3 runs 15 residues. CDR3 nucleotide sequence: TGTGCCAGCAGCTTAACGGGGGGTCCCCAAGAGACCCAGTACTTC. Encoded protein: CASSLTGGPQETQYF.

The chain has TRBV20-1 and TRBJ2-7; tentative D call: TRBD2 (5 bases). The tail of the sequence fits TRBJ2-5 better, so the J call may be wrong. The CDR3 extends over 13 amino acids. CDR1 DFQATT and CDR2 SNEGSKA come from the germline V gene (reference sequence). The CDR3 loop reads CSARGPGVETQYF. CDR3 DNA sequence: TGCAGTGCTAGAGGACCCGGGGTGGAGACCCAGTACTTC.

The chain joins TRBV6-5 to TRBJ2-3; TRBD2 matches 7 bases. Trimming removed 0 bases from V and 1 base from J; junction bases left unmatched: 4. This CDR3 is built from 16 residues. The V gene's germline CDR1 is MNHEY and CDR2 SVGAGI. The CDR3 DNA is TGTGCCAGCAGTTACTCAAGCGGGGCACGCACAGATACGCAGTATTTT. Its translation is CASSYSSGARTDTQYF.

This chain uses TRBV7-2 with TRBJ2-5; TRBD1 aligns across 9 bases. TRBJ2-7 matches the DNA end more closely, so the J call is doubtful. From germline, CDR1 is SGHTA and CDR2 FQGNSA. The CDR3 loop spans 16 amino acids. CDR3 sequence (DNA): TGTGCCAGCAGCCTTACGACAGGGGGATCCCTCTACGAGCAGTACTTC. Protein sequence: CASSLTTGGSLYEQYF.

This rearrangement joins TRBV9 to TRBJ1-4, with 7 bases that match TRBD1. This CDR3 region has 15 residues. Germline V gives CDR1 SGDLS, CDR2 YYNGEE. J gave up 3 bases and V 4 bases, and 6 bases lay outside the gene matches. CDR3 DNA: TGTGCCAGCAGCCTCCGCGGGACAGCTAATGAAAAACTGTTTTTT. Translated, it gives CASSLRGTANEKLFF.

This clonotype has a handful of counts. The gene calls are TRBV20-1 and TRBJ1-2; D is unclear. Germline CDR1 and CDR2: DFQATT and SNEGSKA (reference sequence). V was clipped by 3 bases and J by 3 bases, with 17 bases between them. The CDR3 has 15 residues. CDR3 bases: TGCAGTGCTAGTTTTGATAGGGCGGTTGACTATGGCTACACCTTC. This translates into CSASFDRAVDYGYTF.